These T cell receptor beta chains were read from a single sample in a study of regulatory T cells in long-lasting Graves disease. TCRdb re-called the multiplex PCR reads through MiXCR, storing one row per CDR3 protein. The profile shows roughly 500,000 distinct CDR3 sequences, less than 15% of them singletons. The sample also formed part of further work on T cells in Graves' hyperthyroidism and ophthalmopathy.

Source: peripheral blood mononuclear cells (PBMCs), taken at new diagnosis, from a patient treated with antithyroid drugs. Source of these receptors: a man under 40 with Graves disease. Both conserved end residues are part of each CDR3. D genes are given only for firm matches. Only some rows state a clone size, as once, few, many or a class for expanded clones.

>14|TRBV19|TRBJ2-1|NA|few
TGTGCCAGTATAGGGGGACCCTTGATCAATGAGCAGTTCTTC
CASIGGPLINEQFF
>16|TRBV13|TRBJ1-1|NA|many
TGTGCCAGCAGCTTAGGAAGGGAGGAGGTGGTCACTGAAGCTTTCTTT
CASSLGREEVVTEAFF
>15|TRBV14|TRBJ1-1|NA|many
TGTGCCAGCAGCCTCCCTCGGGGTCGGAACACTGAAGCTTTCTTT
CASSLPRGRNTEAFF
>17|TRBV12-3/TRBV12-4|TRBJ1-2|TRBD1|few
TGTGCCAGCAGTAAGCTCCCCGGGACAGCGGGACTATATGGCTACACCTTC
CASSKLPGTAGLYGYTF
>13|TRBV5-1|TRBJ2-4|NA|many
TGCGCCAGCAGCCTACCAGGGGTAGACATTCAGTACTTC
CASSLPGVDIQYF
>16|TRBV5-1|TRBJ1-3|NA|NA
TGTGCCAGCAGCTCAAGAGGGCGAATTTCCGGAAACACCATATATTTT
CASSSRGRISGNTIYF
>13|TRBV6-2/TRBV6-3|TRBJ1-2|NA|NA
TGTGCCAGCAGTTCCGAGGGCCACTCTGGCTACACCTTC
CASSSEGHSGYTF
>16|TRBV20-1|TRBJ2-4|NA|once
TGCAGTGCTAGAGTTGGGGGGAGTTCTGCCAAAAACATTCAGTACTTC
CSARVGGSSAKNIQYF
>15|TRBV11-2|TRBJ2-3|TRBD2|many
TGTGCCAGCAGCTTACCCGGGAGGGCCCGGGATACGCAGTATTTT
CASSLPGRARDTQYF
>13|TRBV20-1|TRBJ1-2|TRBD1|many
TGCAGTGCTAGAGTCCAGGGGGATTATGGCTACACCTTC
CSARVQGDYGYTF
>13|TRBV20-1|TRBJ2-1|NA|NA
TGCAGTGCCTCCTATCGGAGCTTCAATGAGCAGTTCTTC
CSASYRSFNEQFF
>15|TRBV10-3|TRBJ1-2|NA|many
TGTGCCATCCGTGTATTTTCTCCGACCGAGGATGGCTACACCTTC
CAIRVFSPTEDGYTF
>11|TRBV11-2|TRBJ1-1|NA|many
TGTGCCAGCAGCTTAGGGGTCGGCTCGCTCTTT
CASSLGVGSLF
>13|TRBV7-2|TRBJ2-1|NA|few
TGTGCCAGCAGCCCTGGGACTCCAGATGAGCAGTTCTTC
CASSPGTPDEQFF
>13|TRBV20-1|TRBJ2-7|NA|many
TGCAGTGCTGCTTCGGGACGGCTCTACGAGCAGTACTTC
CSAASGRLYEQYF
>13|TRBV12-3/TRBV12-4|TRBJ2-2|NA|few
TGTGCCAGCATCGACAGGAACACCGGGGAGCTGTTTTTT
CASIDRNTGELFF
>13|TRBV20-1|TRBJ1-2|TRBD1|many
TGCAGTGCAAACAGGGGAACTAACTATGGCTACACCTTC
CSANRGTNYGYTF
>14|TRBV12-3/TRBV12-4|TRBJ2-3|NA|NA
TGTGCCAGCAGTTTAAACGTAGGCACAGATACGCAGTATTTT
CASSLNVGTDTQYF
>14|TRBV5-1|TRBJ1-2|NA|many
TGCGCCAGCAGCCTGGTTCGCAGGGCTAATGGCTACACCTTC
CASSLVRRANGYTF
>12|TRBV13|TRBJ2-1|NA|many
TGTGCCAGCAGCCAAACCTATAATGAGCAGTTCTTC
CASSQTYNEQFF